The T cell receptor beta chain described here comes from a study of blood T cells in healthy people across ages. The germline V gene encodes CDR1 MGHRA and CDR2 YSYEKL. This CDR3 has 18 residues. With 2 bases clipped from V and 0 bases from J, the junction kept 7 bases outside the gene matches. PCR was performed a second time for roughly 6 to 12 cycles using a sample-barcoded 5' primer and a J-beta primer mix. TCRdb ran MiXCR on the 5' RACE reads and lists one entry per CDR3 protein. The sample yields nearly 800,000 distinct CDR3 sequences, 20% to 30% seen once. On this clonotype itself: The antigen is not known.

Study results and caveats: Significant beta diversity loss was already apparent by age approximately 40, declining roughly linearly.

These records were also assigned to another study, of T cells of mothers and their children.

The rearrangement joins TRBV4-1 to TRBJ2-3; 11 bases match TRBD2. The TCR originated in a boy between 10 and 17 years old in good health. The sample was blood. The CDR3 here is CASSQPGLAAPSTDTQYF. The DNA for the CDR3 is TGCGCCAGCAGCCAACCGGGACTAGCGGCCCCGAGCACAGATACGCAGTATTTT.